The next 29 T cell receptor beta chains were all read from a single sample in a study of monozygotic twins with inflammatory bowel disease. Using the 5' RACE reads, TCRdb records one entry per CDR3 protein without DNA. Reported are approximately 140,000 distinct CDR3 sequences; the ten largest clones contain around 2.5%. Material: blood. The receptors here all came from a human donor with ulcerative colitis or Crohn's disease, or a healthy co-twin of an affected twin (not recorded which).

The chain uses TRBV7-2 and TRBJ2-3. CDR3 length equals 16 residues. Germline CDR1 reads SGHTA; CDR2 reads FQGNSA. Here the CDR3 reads CASSLRAVTGTDTQYF. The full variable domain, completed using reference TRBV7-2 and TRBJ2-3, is GAGVSQSPSNKVTEKGKDVELRCDPISGHTALYWYRQSLGQGLEFLIYFQGNSAPDKSGLPSDRFSAERTGGSVSTLTIQRTQQEDSAVYLCASSLRAVTGTDTQYFGPGTRLTVL.

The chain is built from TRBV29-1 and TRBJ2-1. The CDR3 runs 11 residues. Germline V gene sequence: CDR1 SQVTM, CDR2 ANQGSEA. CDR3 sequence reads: CSVVGYNEQFF.

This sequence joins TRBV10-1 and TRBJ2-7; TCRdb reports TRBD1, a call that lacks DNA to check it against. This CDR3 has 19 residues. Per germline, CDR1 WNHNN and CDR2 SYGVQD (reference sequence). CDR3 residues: CASSESRGRGFGAMGEQYF.

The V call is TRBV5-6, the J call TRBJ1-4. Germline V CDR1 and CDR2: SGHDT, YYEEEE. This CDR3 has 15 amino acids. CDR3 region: CASSLAQGINEKLFF.

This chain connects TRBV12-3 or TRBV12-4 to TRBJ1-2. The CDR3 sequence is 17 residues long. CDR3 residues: CASSLTGGDGRRYGYTF.

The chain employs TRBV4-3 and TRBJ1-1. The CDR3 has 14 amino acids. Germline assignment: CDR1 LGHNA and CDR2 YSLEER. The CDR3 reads CASSLRVGNTEAFF.

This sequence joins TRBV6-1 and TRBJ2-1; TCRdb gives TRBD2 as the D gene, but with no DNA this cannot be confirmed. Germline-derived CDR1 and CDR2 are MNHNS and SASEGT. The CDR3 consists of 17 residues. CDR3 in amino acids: CASSEVIRTSGGAEQFF.

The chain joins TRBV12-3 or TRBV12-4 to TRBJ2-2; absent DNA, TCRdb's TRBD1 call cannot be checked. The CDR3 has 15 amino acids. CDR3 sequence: CASRPGRGQGSELFF.

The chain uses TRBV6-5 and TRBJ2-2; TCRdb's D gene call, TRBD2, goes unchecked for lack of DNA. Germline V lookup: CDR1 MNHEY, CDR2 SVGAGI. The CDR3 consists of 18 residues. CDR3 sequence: CASSYPGLAGGPTGELFF.

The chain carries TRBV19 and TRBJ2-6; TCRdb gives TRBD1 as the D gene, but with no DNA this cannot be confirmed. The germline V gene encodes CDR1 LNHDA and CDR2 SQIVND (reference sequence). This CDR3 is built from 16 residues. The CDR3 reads CASSIERGAGANVLTF.

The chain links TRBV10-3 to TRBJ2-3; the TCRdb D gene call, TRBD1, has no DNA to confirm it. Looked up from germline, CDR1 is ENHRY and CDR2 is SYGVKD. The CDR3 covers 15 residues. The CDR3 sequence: CAISADQGGTDTQYF.

The CDR3 here is CSAVNRGGYTF. This chain links TRBV20-1 with TRBJ1-2; TCRdb lists TRBD1, though no DNA is available to test this call. CDR1 and CDR2 from the germline V gene are DFQATT and SNEGSKA (reference sequence). The CDR3 is 11 amino acids.

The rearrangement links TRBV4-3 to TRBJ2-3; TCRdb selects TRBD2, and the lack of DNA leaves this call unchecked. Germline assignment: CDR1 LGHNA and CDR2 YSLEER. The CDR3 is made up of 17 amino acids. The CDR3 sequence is CASSQEAGSHPADTQYF.

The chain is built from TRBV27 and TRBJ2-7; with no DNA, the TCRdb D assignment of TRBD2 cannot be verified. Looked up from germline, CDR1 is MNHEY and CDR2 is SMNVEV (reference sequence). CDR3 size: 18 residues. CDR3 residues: CASSILPLSGRMIYEQYF.

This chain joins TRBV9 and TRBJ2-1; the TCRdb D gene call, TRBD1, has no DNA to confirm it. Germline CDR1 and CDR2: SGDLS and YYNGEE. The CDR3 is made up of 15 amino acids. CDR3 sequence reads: CASSPRIGGASEQFF.

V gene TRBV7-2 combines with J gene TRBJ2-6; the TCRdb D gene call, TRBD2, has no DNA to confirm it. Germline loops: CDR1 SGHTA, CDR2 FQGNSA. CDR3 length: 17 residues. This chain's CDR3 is CASSRQGPLPGANVLTF.

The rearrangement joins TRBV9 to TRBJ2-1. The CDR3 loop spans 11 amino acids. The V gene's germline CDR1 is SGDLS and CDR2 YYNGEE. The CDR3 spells CASSVEHEQFF.

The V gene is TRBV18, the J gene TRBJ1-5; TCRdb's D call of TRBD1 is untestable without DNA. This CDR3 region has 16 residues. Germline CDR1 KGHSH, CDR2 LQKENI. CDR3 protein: CASSPQDRGSNQPQHF.

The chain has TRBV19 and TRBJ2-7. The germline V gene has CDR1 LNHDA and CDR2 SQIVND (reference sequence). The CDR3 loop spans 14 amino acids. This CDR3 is CASSMFSAGYEQYF.

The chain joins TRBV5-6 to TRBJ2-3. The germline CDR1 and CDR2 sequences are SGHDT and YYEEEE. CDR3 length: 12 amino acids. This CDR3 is CASSTLTDTQYF.

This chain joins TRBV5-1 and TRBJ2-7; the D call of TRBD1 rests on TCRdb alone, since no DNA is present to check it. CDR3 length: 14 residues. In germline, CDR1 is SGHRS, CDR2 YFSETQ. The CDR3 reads CASSFDRGFHEQYF.

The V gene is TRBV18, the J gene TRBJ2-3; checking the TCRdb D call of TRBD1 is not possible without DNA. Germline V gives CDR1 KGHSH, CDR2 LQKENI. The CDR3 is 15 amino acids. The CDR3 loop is CASSPTSGGPDTQYF.

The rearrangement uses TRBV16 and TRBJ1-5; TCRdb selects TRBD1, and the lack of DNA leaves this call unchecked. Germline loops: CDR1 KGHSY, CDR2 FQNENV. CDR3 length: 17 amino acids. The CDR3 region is CASSQFRTGGNDQPQHF.

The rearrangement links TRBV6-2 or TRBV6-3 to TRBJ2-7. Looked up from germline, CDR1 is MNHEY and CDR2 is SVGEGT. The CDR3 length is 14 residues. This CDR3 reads CASSYAGSEYEQYF.

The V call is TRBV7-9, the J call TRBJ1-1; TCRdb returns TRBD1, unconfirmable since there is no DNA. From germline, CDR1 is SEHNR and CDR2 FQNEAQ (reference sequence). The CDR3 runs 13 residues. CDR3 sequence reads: CASSKRGNTEAFF. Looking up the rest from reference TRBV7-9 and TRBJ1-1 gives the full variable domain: DTGVSQNPRHKITKRGQNVTFRCDPISEHNRLYWYRQTLGQGPEFLTYFQNEAQLEKSRLLSDRFSAERPKGSFSTLEIQRTEQGDSAMYLCASSKRGNTEAFFGQGTRLTVV.

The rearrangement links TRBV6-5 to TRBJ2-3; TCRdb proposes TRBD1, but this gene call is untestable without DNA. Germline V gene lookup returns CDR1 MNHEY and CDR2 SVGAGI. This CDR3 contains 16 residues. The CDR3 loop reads CASSYYRQTSTDTQYF.

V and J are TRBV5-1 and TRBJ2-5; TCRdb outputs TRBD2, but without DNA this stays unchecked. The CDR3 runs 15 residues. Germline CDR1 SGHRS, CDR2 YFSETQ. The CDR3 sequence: CASSEGGGSPETQYF.

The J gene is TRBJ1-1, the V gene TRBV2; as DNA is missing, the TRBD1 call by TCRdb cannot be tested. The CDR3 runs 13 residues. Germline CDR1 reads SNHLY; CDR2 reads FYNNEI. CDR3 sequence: CASQLRGITEAFF.

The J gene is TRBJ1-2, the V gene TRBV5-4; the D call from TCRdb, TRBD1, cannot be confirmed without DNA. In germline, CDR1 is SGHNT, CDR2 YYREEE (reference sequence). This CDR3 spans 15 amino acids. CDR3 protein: CASSLGGTGGYGYTF.